The 13 T cell receptor beta chains listed next were all sequenced from one sample in a study of type 1 regulatory T cells. TCRdb processed the reads anew with MiXCR; each CDR3 protein has one entry. The sample consists of about 100,000 distinct CDR3 sequences, less than 40% of them appearing once. Material for sequencing was CD4+ T cells, either the whole sample or a sorted fraction (not recorded which). Receptors were obtained from a human donor in good health.

The V and J genes are TRBV24-1 and TRBJ1-3; D not resolved. Trimming pared 6 bases from V and 0 bases from J, leaving 2 bases between. Germline CDR1 and CDR2: KGHDR and SFDVKD. The CDR3 has 12 amino acids. DNA for the CDR3: TGTGCCACCAGTTCCTCTGGAAACACCATATATTTT. Its protein is CATSSSGNTIYF.

The table lists this clonotype with a few counts. The V call is TRBV5-1, the J call TRBJ2-3; D unclear. CDR1 is SGHRS and CDR2 is YFSETQ in the germline V gene. V lost 2 bases and J lost 9, with 13 bases in between. CDR3 length: 13 residues. The CDR3 region has the DNA TGCGCCAGCAGCTTAGAGGACCTTGTAACGCAGTATTTT. Amino acid sequence: CASSLEDLVTQYF.

The V call is TRBV20-1, the J call TRBJ1-1; perhaps TRBD1 as D (6 bases). The CDR3 loop spans 12 amino acids. The V gene lost 0 bases and the J gene lost 7 bases, with 9 bases spanning the gap. Per the germline V gene, CDR1 is DFQATT and CDR2 is SNEGSKA (reference sequence). The CDR3 sequence is CSARDAGDEAFF. The CDR3 DNA follows: TGCAGTGCTAGAGATGCAGGGGATGAAGCTTTCTTT.

This sequence joins TRBV5-1 and TRBJ2-2, with 8 bases aligning to TRBD2. Germline CDR1 SGHRS, CDR2 YFSETQ. The CDR3 is made up of 14 amino acids. The J segment lost 6 bases and the V segment lost 5 bases, leaving 6 bases of the junction unmatched. CDR3 sequence: CASSSGTSAGELFF. Here the CDR3 DNA reads TGCGCCAGCAGTAGCGGGACTTCAGCCGGGGAGCTGTTTTTT.

This chain links TRBV6-1 with TRBJ2-7; 7 bases map to TRBD2. Germline-derived CDR1 and CDR2 are MNHNS and SASEGT. The CDR3 runs 16 residues. The V gene end was trimmed by 4 bases and the J gene end by 2 bases; junction bases not matched to a gene: 11. The CDR3 region has the DNA TGTGCCAGCAGTGCCCCAGAGGCGGGGAGGGCCTACGAGCAGTACTTC. It specifies CASSAPEAGRAYEQYF.

The chain couples TRBV29-1 to TRBJ2-7, with a tentative D call TRBD2 (5 bases). CDR1 and CDR2 (germline): SQVTM, ANQGSEA. The V gene lost 4 bases and the J gene lost 6 bases, with 16 bases spanning the gap. CDR3 size: 13 residues. CDR3 in amino acids: CSVGQLLAGEQYF. CDR3 nucleotides: TGCAGCGTTGGGCAGCTCCTGGCGGGCGAGCAGTACTTC.

The chain employs TRBV18 and TRBJ2-7; D is undetermined. This CDR3 region has 12 residues. The V and J ends lost 2 bases and 5 bases respectively, with 7 bases between them. Germline loops: CDR1 KGHSH, CDR2 LQKENI. DNA of the CDR3: TGTGCCAGCTCACCATCGGCGCACGAGCAGTACTTC. This encodes CASSPSAHEQYF.

The J gene is TRBJ1-1, the V gene TRBV9; D gene uncertain. Germline V CDR1 and CDR2: SGDLS, YYNGEE. Trimming took off 1 base at V and 3 bases at J, with 7 bases between the two ends. The CDR3 has 13 residues. The DNA of the CDR3 is TGTGCCAGCAGCGTAAGTGACGACACTGAAGCTTTCTTT. Translating gives CASSVSDDTEAFF.

The chain uses TRBV2 and TRBJ2-4; 8 bases align to TRBD1. After removal of 4 bases from V and 6 bases from J, the junction contained 5 bases not matched to a gene. Germline V gene data show CDR1 as SNHLY and CDR2 as FYNNEI. This CDR3 comprises 14 residues. The CDR3 coding sequence is TGTGCCAGCAGTGGGGACAGGTCAGCAAACATTCAGTACTTC. Protein sequence: CASSGDRSANIQYF.

This clonotype was seen a few times. The V gene is TRBV4-3, the J gene TRBJ2-7, with D tentatively TRBD1 or TRBD2 (5 bases each). The CDR3 is made up of 15 amino acids. CDR1 LGHNA and CDR2 YSLEER come from the germline V gene. V lost 4 bases and J lost 2, with 15 bases in between. Here the CDR3 reads CASSRTRGVPYEQYF. CDR3 in DNA: TGCGCCAGCAGCCGAACTAGGGGAGTCCCCTACGAGCAGTACTTC.

The chain links TRBV7-2 to TRBJ2-1; D unclear. Deletions cut 8 bases from V and 0 bases from J, with 14 bases between. CDR3 size: 15 residues. CDR1 and CDR2 (germline): SGHTA, FQGNSA. CDR3 DNA: TGTGCCAGCTGCCAGGACCCAAGCTCCTACAATGAGCAGTTCTTC. This translates into CASCQDPSSYNEQFF.

This clonotype was counted between two and nine times. V is TRBV7-2 and J is TRBJ2-1, with D tentatively TRBD1 (6 bases). Germline CDR1 and CDR2: SGHTA and FQGNSA. The CDR3 covers 12 residues. V lost 7 bases, J lost 8 bases, and 12 bases lay in between. The CDR3 here is CASKTGAYEQFF. The CDR3 bases are TGTGCCAGCAAGACAGGCGCTTATGAGCAGTTCTTC.

The chain carries TRBV12-3 or TRBV12-4 and TRBJ2-7, with 9 bases aligning to TRBD2. The CDR3 sequence is 13 residues long. V lost 3 bases to trimming and J lost 6 bases; unmatched junction nucleotides: 3. CDR3 sequence reads: CASSFAGGAEQYF. CDR3 in DNA: TGTGCCAGCAGTTTTGCGGGAGGGGCCGAGCAGTACTTC.